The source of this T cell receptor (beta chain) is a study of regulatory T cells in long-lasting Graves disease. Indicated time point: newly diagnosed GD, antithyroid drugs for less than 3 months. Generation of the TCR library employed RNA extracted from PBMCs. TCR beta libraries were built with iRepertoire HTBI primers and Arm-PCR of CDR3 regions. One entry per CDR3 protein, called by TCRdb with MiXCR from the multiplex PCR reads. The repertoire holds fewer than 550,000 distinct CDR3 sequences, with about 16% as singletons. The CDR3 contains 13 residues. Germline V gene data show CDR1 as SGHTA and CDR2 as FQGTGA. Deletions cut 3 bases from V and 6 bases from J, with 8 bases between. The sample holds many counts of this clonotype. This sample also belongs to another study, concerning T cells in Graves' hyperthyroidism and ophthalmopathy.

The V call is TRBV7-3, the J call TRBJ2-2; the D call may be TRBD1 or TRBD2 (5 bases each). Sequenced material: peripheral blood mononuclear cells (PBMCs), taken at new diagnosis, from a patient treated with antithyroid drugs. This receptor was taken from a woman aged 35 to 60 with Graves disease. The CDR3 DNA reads TGTGCCAGCAGCTTGGGGGTGGCCGGGGAGCTGTTTTTT. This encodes CASSLGVAGELFF.